The entry that follows covers one T cell receptor beta chain sequence. Its matching antigen is unknown. The data belong to a study of T cell clones after liver transplantation. Study in general: Standard immunosuppression, with no induction, continued until 12-24 months after transplant. Timepoints were pre-transplant, pre-withdrawal, and after withdrawal was completed or failed.

Data came from immunoSEQ multiplex PCR; TCRdb stores just in-frame clones and leaves some out. This repertoire shows about 76,000 clones, roughly 85% found once; its top ten account for about 2.8%. The CDR3 covers 15 residues. The V gene's germline CDR1 is SGHVS and CDR2 FQNEAQ. Trimming at V came to 5 bases and at J to 0 bases, leaving 6 bases not matched to a gene. Study-wide points: Graft donor-reactive T cells possibly entered the graft instead of undergoing deletion. Post-transplant, graft-donor-reactive CD4 TCRbeta sequences in blood dropped significantly in most of the 8 subjects.

The origin of this receptor is a human patient who received a liver transplant. Some T cells may originate from the graft donor. This sample comprised CD4+ T cells from blood, obtained at the 22-month timepoint. The gene calls are TRBV7-8 and TRBJ1-1; 7 bases match TRBD1. The CDR3 reads CASSRQGPLNTEAFF. The CDR3 DNA is TGTGCCAGCAGCCGACAGGGCCCTTTGAACACTGAAGCTTTCTTT.